This T cell receptor beta chain was captured by sequencing in a study of cytomegalovirus exposure and HLA in healthy donors. Trimming stripped 4 bases from V and 4 bases from J, with 21 bases between. Germline CDR1 is SGHAT and CDR2 is FQNNGV. This CDR3 region has 17 residues. This clone was picked up one time. Its antigen is unidentified. Study findings and constraints: The sole available immune exposure information was CMV serostatus. For most subjects, TCR beta sequences were reported to predict HLA-A and HLA-B alleles with accuracy.

Primers included in the PCR were 60 Vbeta and 13 Jbeta primers. Repertoires were generated with immunoSEQ multiplex PCR, while TCRdb's copy carries only in-frame clones and drops some. Seen here are around 150,000 clones, about 71% observed once, and the top ten hold approximately 1.5%. Whereas donors were nominally healthy upon sampling, unrecorded immune exposures were probable. The sequence was collected from a middle-aged man in good health and CMV-seronegative. The chain has TRBV11-2 and TRBJ2-3; D might be TRBD2 (5 bases). Specimen: PBMCs. This CDR3 reads CASSSWRSGDGADTQYF. The CDR3 region has the DNA TGTGCCAGCAGCTCCTGGCGGTCGGGCGACGGGGCAGATACGCAGTATTTT. The variable domain in full, completed from reference TRBV11-2 and TRBJ2-3, reads EAGVAQSPRYKIIEKRQSVAFWCNPISGHATLYWYQQILGQGPKLLIQFQNNGVVDDSQLPKDRFSAERLKGVDSTLKIQPAKLEDSAVYLCASSSWRSGDGADTQYFGPGTRLTVL.